The present T cell receptor beta chain was sequenced within a study of cytomegalovirus exposure and HLA in healthy donors. Study-level information: Within the Caucasian-associated ancestry cluster were about 81% of the 398 genotyped donors. Study conclusions and caveats: Among immune exposure information, only CMV serostatus was available. Most TCR beta V segments were productive about 87% or about 30% of the time in an earlier analysis.

This CDR3 region has 16 residues. Trimming took 5 bases from V and 8 from J; bases not matched to a gene: 13. Germline-derived CDR1 and CDR2 are SGHTA and FQGTGA. Researchers ran the PCR with 60 Vbeta and 13 Jbeta primers. Method: immunoSEQ multiplex PCR; TCRdb's copy keeps in-frame clones and lacks some. This table has 150,000 to 200,000 clones, around 78% appearing once. On this clone: Its antigen is undetermined.

The chain uses TRBV7-3 and TRBJ2-1; 9 nucleotides match TRBD2. The clonotype was recovered from a woman aged 40-49 years in good health and CMV-seronegative. Sequencing was carried out using PBMCs. The CDR3 region has the DNA TGTGCCAGCAGCGTAGCCGGGACTAGCATCGGGCATGAGCAGTTCTTC. Translated: CASSVAGTSIGHEQFF.